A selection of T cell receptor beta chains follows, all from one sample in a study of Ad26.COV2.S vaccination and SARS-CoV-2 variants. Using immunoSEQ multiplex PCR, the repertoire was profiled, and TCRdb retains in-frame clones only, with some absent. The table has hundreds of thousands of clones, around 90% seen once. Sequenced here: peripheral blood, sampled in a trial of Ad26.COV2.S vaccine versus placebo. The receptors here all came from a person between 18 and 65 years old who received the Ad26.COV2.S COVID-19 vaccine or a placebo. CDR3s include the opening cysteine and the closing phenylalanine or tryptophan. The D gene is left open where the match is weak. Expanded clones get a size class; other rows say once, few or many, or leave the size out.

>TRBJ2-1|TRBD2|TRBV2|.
CASSEGLAGFNEQFF
TGTGCCAGCAGTGAAGGACTAGCGGGATTCAATGAGCAGTTCTTC
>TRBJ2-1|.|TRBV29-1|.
CSVETGPGTEQFF
TGCAGCGTTGAAACGGGACCGGGCACTGAGCAGTTCTTC
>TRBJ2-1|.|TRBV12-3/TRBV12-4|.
CASRSVGTPQFF
TGTGCCAGCAGGTCGGTCGGGACACCGCAGTTCTTC
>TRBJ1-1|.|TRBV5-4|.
CASSLEKKTEAFF
TGTGCCAGCAGCTTGGAAAAGAAGACTGAAGCTTTCTTT
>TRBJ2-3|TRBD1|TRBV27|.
CASSSHRGGTDTQYF
TGTGCCAGCAGTTCCCACAGGGGCGGCACAGATACGCAGTATTTT
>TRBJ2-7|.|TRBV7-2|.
CASSNLRDAHEQYF
TGTGCCAGCAGCAACCTCCGGGACGCCCACGAGCAGTACTTC
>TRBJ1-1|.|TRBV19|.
CASSILVGNTEAFF
TGTGCCAGTAGTATCTTGGTGGGGAACACTGAAGCTTTCTTT
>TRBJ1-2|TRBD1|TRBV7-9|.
CASSSDRGGYGYTF
TGTGCCAGCAGCTCGGACAGGGGAGGCTATGGCTACACCTTC
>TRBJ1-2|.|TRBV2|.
CASSGSPGYTF
TGTGCCAGCAGTGGGAGCCCTGGCTACACCTTC
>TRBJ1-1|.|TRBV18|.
CASSPLTTEAFF
TGTGCCAGCTCACCTCTAACCACTGAAGCTTTCTTT
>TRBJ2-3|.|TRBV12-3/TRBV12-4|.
CASSYLDTQYF
TGTGCCAGCAGCTACCTGGATACGCAGTATTTT
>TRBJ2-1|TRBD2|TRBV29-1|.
CSVEMTSGSYEQFF
TGCAGCGTTGAAATGACTAGCGGGAGCTATGAGCAGTTCTTC
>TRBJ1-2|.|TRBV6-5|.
CASSFDTNYGYTF
TGTGCCAGCAGCTTTGACACTAACTATGGCTACACCTTC
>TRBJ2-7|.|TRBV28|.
CASTRPSSYEQYF
TGTGCCAGCACCCGACCGAGCTCCTACGAGCAGTACTTC
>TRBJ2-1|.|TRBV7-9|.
CASSILPDRSNEQFF
TGTGCCAGCAGCATCCTACCAGACAGGTCTAATGAGCAGTTCTTC
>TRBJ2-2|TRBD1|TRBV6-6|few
CASRTTGGITGELFF
TGTGCCAGCAGAACAACAGGGGGTATCACCGGGGAGCTGTTTTTT
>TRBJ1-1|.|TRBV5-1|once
CASSRDGNTEAFF
TGCGCCAGCAGTCGGGACGGGAACACTGAAGCTTTCTTT
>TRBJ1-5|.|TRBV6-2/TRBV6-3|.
CASSSGWDQPQHF
TGTGCCAGCAGTTCAGGGTGGGATCAGCCCCAGCATTTT
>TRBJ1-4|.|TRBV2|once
CASRNRLRSNEKLFF
TGTGCCAGCCGTAACAGATTACGATCTAATGAAAAACTGTTTTTT